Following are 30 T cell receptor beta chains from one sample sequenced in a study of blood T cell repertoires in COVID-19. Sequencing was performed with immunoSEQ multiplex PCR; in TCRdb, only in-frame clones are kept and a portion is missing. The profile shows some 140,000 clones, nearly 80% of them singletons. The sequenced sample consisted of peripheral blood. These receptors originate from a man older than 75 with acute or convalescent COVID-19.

The CDR3 spells CASSYEGVDGYTF. The CDR3 DNA sequence: TGTGCCAGCAGTTACGAGGGCGTCGATGGCTACACCTTC. V usage is TRBV6-5 and J usage is TRBJ1-2; D gene unclear. Germline V gives CDR1 MNHEY, CDR2 SVGAGI. The ends were cut back, 2 bases at V and 6 bases at J, with 10 bases in the middle. CDR3 length equals 13 residues.

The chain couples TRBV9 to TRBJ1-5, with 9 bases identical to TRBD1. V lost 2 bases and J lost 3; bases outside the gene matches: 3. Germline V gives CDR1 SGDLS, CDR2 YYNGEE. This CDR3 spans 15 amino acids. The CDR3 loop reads CASSVGTGNNQPQHF. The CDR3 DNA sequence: TGTGCCAGCAGCGTCGGGACAGGGAACAATCAGCCCCAGCATTTT.

The CDR3 DNA is TGTGCCAGCAGCTTCTCAGGGCGCTATAATTCACCCCTCCACTTT. It yields the protein CASSFSGRYNSPLHF. The rearrangement links TRBV5-4 to TRBJ1-6; the D gene is possibly TRBD1 (5 bases). CDR1 is SGHNT and CDR2 is YYREEE in the germline V gene (reference sequence). Trimming cost V 2 bases and J 3 bases, with 9 bases left between them. The CDR3 consists of 15 residues. The full variable domain, completed using reference TRBV5-4 and TRBJ1-6, is ETGVTQSPTHLIKTRGQQVTLRCSSQSGHNTVSWYQQALGQGPQFIFQYYREEENGRGNFPPRFSGLQFPNYSSELNVNALELDDSALYLCASSFSGRYNSPLHFGNGTRLTVT.

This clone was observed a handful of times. CDR3 sequence reads: CASSEQGNSPLHF. CDR3 nucleotide sequence: TGTGCCAGCTCGGAACAGGGGAACTCACCCCTCCACTTT. This chain joins TRBV18 and TRBJ1-6, with TRBD1 identical over 7 bases. V dropped 6 bases and J dropped 10; count of bases not matched to a gene: 6. Germline assignment: CDR1 KGHSH and CDR2 LQKENI. The CDR3 is 13 amino acids.

CDR3 nucleotides: TGTGCCAGCAGCTTAGGACCGGGGGGACCGAACTATGGCTACACCTTC. This codes for CASSLGPGGPNYGYTF. The chain has TRBV11-3 and TRBJ1-2; perhaps TRBD1 as D (5 bases). Per germline, CDR1 SGHNT and CDR2 YENEEA. CDR3 length: 16 residues. The ends were cut back, 1 base at V and 2 bases at J, with 14 bases in the middle.

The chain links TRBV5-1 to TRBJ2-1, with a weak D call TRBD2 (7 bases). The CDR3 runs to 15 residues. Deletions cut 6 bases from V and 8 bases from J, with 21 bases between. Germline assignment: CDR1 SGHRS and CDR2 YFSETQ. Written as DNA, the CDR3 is TGCGCCAGCACCCCGGAGGGGGGGCGATGGGATGAGCAGTTCTTC. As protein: CASTPEGGRWDEQFF.

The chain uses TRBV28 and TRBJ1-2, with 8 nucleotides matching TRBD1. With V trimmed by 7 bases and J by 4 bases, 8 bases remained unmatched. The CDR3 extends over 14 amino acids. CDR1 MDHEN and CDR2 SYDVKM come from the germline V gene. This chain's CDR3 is CASTTGQGIYGYTF. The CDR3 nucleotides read TGTGCCAGCACAACAGGACAGGGAATCTATGGCTACACCTTC.

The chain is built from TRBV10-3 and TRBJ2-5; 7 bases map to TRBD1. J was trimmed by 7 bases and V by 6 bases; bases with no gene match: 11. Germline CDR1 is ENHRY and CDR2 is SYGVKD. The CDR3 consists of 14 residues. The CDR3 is CAISEGTAGVTQYF. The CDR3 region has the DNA TGTGCCATCAGCGAAGGGACAGCCGGTGTGACCCAGTACTTC.

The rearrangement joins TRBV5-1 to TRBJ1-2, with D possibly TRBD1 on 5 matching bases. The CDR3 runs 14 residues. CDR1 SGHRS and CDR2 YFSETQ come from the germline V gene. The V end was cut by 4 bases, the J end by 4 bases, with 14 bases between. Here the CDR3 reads CASSPYSGAYGYTF. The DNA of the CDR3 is TGCGCCAGCAGCCCCTATTCTGGGGCCTATGGCTACACCTTC.

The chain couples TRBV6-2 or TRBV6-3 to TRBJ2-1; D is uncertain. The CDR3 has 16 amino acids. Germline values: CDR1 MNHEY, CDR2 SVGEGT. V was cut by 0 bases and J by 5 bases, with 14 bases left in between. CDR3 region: CASSYSVAVLNNEQFF. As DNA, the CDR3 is TGTGCCAGCAGTTACTCCGTTGCAGTCCTGAACAATGAGCAGTTCTTC.

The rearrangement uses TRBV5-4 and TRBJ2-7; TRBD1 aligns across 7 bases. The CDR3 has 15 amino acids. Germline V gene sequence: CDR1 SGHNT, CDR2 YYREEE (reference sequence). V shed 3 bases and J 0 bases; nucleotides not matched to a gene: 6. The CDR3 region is CASSSKRDSSYEQYV. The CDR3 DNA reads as TGTGCCAGCAGCTCTAAACGGGACAGCTCCTACGAGCAGTACGTC.

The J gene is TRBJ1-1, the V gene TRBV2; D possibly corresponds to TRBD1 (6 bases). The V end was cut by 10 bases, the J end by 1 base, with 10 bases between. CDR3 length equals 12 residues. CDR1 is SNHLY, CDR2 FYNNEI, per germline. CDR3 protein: CATRTANTEAFF. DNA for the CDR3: TGTGCCACCCGGACAGCGAACACTGAAGCTTTCTTT.

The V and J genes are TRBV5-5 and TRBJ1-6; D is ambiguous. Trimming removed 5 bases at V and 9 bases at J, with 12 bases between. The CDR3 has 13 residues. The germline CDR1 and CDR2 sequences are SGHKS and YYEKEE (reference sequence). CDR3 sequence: CASSSIAGSPLHF. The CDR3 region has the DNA TGTGCCAGCAGTTCCATCGCGGGTTCACCCCTCCACTTT. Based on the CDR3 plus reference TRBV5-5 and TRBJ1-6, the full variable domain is DAGVTQSPTHLIKTRGQQVTLRCSPISGHKSVSWYQQVLGQGPQFIFQYYEKEERGRGNFPDRFSARQFPNYSSELNVNALLLGDSALYLCASSSIAGSPLHFGNGTRLTVT.

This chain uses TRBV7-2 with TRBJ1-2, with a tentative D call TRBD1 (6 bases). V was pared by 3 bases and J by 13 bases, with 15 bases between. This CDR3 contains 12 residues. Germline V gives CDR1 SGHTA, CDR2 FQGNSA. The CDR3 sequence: CASSLNREQTTF. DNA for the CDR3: TGTGCCAGCAGCTTGAACAGGGAACAAACCACCTTC.

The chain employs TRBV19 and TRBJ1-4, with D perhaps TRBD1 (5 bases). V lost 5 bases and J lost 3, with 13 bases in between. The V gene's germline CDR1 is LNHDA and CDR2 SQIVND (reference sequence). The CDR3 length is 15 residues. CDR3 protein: CASSSPKGSNEKLFF. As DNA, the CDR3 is TGTGCCAGTAGTTCACCCAAGGGGTCTAATGAAAAACTGTTTTTT.

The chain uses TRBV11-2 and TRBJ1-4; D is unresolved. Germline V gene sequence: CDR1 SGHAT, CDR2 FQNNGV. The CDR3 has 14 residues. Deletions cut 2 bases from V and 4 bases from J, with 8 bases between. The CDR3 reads CASSLRSYNEKLFF. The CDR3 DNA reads TGTGCCAGCAGCTTAAGATCCTATAATGAAAAACTGTTTTTT.

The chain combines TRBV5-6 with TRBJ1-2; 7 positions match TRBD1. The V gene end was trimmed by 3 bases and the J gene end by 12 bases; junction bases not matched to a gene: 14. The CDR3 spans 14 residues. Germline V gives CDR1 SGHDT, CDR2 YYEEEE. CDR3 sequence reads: CASSYVGGQRIDTF. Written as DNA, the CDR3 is TGTGCCAGCAGCTATGTTGGGGGACAGAGAATCGACACCTTC.

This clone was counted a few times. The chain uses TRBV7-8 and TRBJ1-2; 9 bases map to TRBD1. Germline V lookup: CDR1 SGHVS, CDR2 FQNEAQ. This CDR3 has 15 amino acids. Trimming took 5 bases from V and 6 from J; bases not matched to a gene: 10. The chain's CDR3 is CASSGTGGEAHGYTF. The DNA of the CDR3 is TGTGCCAGCAGCGGAACAGGGGGCGAGGCCCATGGCTACACCTTC.

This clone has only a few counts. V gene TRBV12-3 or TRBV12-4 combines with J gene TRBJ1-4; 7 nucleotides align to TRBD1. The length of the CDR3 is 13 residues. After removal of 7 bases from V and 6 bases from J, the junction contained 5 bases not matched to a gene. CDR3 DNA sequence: TGTGCCAGCAACGCCGGGACAGATGAAAAACTGTTTTTT. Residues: CASNAGTDEKLFF.

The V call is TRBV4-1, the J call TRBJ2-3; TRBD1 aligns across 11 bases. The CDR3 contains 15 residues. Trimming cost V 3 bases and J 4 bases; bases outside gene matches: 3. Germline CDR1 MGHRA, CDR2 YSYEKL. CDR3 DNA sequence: TGCGCCAGCAGCCACGGGGGACAGGGGGCAGATACGCAGTATTTT. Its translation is CASSHGGQGADTQYF.

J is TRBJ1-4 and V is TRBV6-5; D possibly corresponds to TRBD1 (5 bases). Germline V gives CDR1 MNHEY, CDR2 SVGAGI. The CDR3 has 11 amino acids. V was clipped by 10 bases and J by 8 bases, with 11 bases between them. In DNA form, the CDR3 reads TGTGCCACCCAAGACAGCGAAAAACTGTTTTTT. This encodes CATQDSEKLFF.

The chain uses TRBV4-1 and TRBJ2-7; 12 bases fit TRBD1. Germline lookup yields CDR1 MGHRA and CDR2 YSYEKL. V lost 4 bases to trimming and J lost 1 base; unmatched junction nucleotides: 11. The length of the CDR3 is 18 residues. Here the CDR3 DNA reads TGCGCCAGCAGCCTATCTTGGGGACAGGGGGCTAGGTCCTACGAGCAGTACTTC. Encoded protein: CASSLSWGQGARSYEQYF.

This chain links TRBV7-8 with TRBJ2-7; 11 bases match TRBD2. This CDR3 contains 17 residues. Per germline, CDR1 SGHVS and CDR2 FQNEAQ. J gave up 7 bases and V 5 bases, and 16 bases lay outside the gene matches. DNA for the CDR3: TGTGCCAGCAGCCCTACCCCTAGCGGGGGGACCGTGGCGGAGCAGTACGTC. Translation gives CASSPTPSGGTVAEQYV.

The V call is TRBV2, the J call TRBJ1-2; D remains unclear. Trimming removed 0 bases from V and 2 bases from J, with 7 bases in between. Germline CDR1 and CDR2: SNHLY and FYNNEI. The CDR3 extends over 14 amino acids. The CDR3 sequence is CASSEAWANYGYTF. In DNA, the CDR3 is TGTGCCAGCAGTGAAGCGTGGGCCAACTATGGCTACACCTTC.

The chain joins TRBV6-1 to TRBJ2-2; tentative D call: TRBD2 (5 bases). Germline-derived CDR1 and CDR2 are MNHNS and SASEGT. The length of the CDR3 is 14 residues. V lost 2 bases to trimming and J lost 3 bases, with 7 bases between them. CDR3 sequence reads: CASSELRDTGELFF. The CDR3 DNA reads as TGTGCCAGCAGTGAATTGAGGGACACCGGGGAGCTGTTTTTT.

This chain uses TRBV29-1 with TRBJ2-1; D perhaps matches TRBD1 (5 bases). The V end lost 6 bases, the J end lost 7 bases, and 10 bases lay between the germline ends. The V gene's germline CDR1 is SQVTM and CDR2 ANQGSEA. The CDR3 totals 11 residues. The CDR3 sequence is CSVTDRNEQFF. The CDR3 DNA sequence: TGCAGCGTGACCGACAGAAATGAGCAGTTCTTC.

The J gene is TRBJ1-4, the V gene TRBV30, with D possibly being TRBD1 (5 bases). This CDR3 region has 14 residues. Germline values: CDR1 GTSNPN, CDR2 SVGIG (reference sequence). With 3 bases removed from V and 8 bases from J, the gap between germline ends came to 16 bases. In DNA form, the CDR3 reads TGTGCCTGGAGCTTCCGGGGGTTTGGCGAAAAACTGTTTTTT. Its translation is CAWSFRGFGEKLFF.

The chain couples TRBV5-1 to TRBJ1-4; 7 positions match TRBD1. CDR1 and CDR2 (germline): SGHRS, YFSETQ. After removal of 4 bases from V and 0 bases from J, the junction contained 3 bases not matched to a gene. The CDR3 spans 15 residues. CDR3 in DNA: TGCGCCAGCAGCCTGGGGACAGCAACTAATGAAAAACTGTTTTTT. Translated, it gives CASSLGTATNEKLFF.

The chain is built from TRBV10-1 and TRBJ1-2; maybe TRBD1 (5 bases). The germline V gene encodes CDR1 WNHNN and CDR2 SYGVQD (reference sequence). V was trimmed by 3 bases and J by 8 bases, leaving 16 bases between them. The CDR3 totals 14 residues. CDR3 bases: TGCGCCAGCAGTGACGGTCAGGGAATCGGGGGCTACACCTTC. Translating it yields CASSDGQGIGGYTF.

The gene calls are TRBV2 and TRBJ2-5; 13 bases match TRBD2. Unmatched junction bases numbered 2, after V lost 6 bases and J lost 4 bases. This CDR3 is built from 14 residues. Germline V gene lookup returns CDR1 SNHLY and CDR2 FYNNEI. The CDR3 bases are TGTGCCAGCAGGGGGACTAGCGGGGCAGAGACCCAGTACTTC. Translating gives CASRGTSGAETQYF.